The 19 T cell receptor beta chains given below trace back to one sample, sequenced in a study of shared clonotypes between healthy human individuals. Measured with immunoSEQ multiplex PCR; TCRdb has only the in-frame clones, and not every one. The sample yields hundreds of thousands of clones, 90% to 97% seen once. The naive CD8 subset, CD45RO-negative cells positively selected for CCR7, excluded terminally differentiated effector memory CD45RA+ cells. Sequenced material: naive CD8+ T cells sorted from blood. The origin of the receptors is a man aged 25-40 years in good health.

V and J are TRBV2 and TRBJ2-7; 8 bases are a match to TRBD2. The germline V gene has CDR1 SNHLY and CDR2 FYNNEI. V was clipped by 7 bases and J by 3 bases; unmatched bases: 5. The CDR3 contains 13 residues. CDR3 DNA sequence: TGTGCCAGCATCGGGAGGGGGAGCTACGAGCAGTACTTC. Translation gives CASIGRGSYEQYF. The complete variable domain, with remaining parts taken from reference TRBV2 and TRBJ2-7, reads EPEVTQTPSHQVTQMGQEVILRCVPISNHLYFYWYRQILGQKVEFLVSFYNNEISEKSEIFDDQFSVERPDGSNFTLKIRSTKLEDSAMYFCASIGRGSYEQYFGPGTRLTVT.

V gene TRBV4-3 combines with J gene TRBJ2-7; 11 nucleotides match TRBD2. The V segment lost 0 bases and the J segment 2 bases; nucleotides outside the gene matches: 3. This CDR3 region has 16 residues. Germline values: CDR1 LGHNA, CDR2 YSLEER. The CDR3 DNA reads as TGCGCCAGCAGCCAAGAGCTAGCGGGGGGACCCTACGAGCAGTACTTC. It specifies CASSQELAGGPYEQYF.

Details on this clone: The sample has other DNA sequences that encode this CDR3 too. The CDR3 spells CASSNSYEQYF. The CDR3 DNA is TGTGCCAGCAGTAACAGTTACGAGCAGTACTTC. The genes are TRBV28 and TRBJ2-7; D unclear. Germline V gene sequence: CDR1 MDHEN, CDR2 SYDVKM. The CDR3 loop spans 11 amino acids. V lost 5 bases to trimming and J lost 4 bases, with 6 bases between them.

This chain uses TRBV7-2 with TRBJ1-2; no reliable D call. The CDR3 covers 15 residues. The germline V and J ends were trimmed by 5 bases and 1 base, with 14 bases remaining between them. Looked up from germline, CDR1 is SGHTA and CDR2 is FQGNSA. The CDR3, as DNA: TGTGCCAGCAGCCAAAGAGTAGGGAATAACTATGGCTACACCTTC. Translation: CASSQRVGNNYGYTF.

This clone was picked up one time. This rearrangement joins TRBV7-9 to TRBJ2-1, with 9 bases matching TRBD1. Losses at the gene ends were 5 bases for V and 8 bases for J; bases not matched to a gene: 13. The CDR3 has 16 amino acids. Per germline, CDR1 SEHNR and CDR2 FQNEAQ (reference sequence). CDR3 nucleotide sequence: TGTGCCAGCAGCCCACCCTCCGGGACAGGGATTCATGAGCAGTTCTTC. It is translated as CASSPPSGTGIHEQFF.

The CDR3 nucleotides read TGTGCCAGCAGTCCAGCGGGCTCAAGGGCCTACGAGCAGTACTTC. Translation: CASSPAGSRAYEQYF. V and J are TRBV27 and TRBJ2-7, with D perhaps matching TRBD2 (6 bases). Germline assignment: CDR1 MNHEY and CDR2 SMNVEV (reference sequence). Trimming took off 5 bases at V and 2 bases at J, with 16 bases between the two ends. The CDR3 has 15 amino acids.

The chain uses TRBV7-9 and TRBJ1-3; no firm D call. Trimming cost V 5 bases and J 3 bases, with 17 bases left between them. This CDR3 has 16 amino acids. Germline CDR1 SEHNR, CDR2 FQNEAQ (reference sequence). CDR3 sequence reads: CASSPRRSNLGNTIYF. The CDR3, as DNA: TGTGCCAGCAGCCCGAGACGAAGCAATCTTGGAAACACCATATATTTT.

The chain combines TRBV5-1 with TRBJ2-7, with 7 bases lining up with TRBD2. The germline V gene encodes CDR1 SGHRS and CDR2 YFSETQ. The CDR3 contains 16 residues. The trim removed 4 bases at V and 1 base at J, leaving 11 bases unmatched. CDR3 residues: CASSSSPISGSYEQYF. CDR3 in DNA: TGCGCCAGCAGCAGCTCTCCGATTAGCGGGTCCTACGAGCAGTACTTC.

The chain combines TRBV7-9 with TRBJ2-7; TRBD1 matches at 8 bases. V dropped 4 bases and J dropped 2; count of bases not matched to a gene: 4. This CDR3 is built from 14 residues. Germline CDR1 is SEHNR and CDR2 is FQNEAQ (reference sequence). CDR3 DNA sequence: TGTGCCAGCAGCTCGGGACAGGTTACCTACGAGCAGTACTTC. Amino acids: CASSSGQVTYEQYF.

The V gene is TRBV10-1, the J gene TRBJ2-7; 8 nucleotides align to TRBD2. CDR1 and CDR2 (germline): WNHNN, SYGVQD (reference sequence). The CDR3 is 15 residues long. Trimming cost V 3 bases and J 3 bases; bases outside gene matches: 7. Here the CDR3 reads CASSDGLAGIYEQYF. CDR3 sequence (DNA): TGCGCCAGCAGTGATGGACTAGCTGGGATCTACGAGCAGTACTTC.

This chain connects TRBV5-4 to TRBJ2-7; TRBD2 matches 7 bases. The CDR3 is 13 residues long. V dropped 0 bases and J dropped 6; count of bases not matched to a gene: 3. Per germline, CDR1 SGHNT and CDR2 YYREEE (reference sequence). This CDR3 reads CASSLAGGVEQYF. The CDR3, as DNA: TGTGCCAGCAGCTTGGCTGGGGGGGTCGAGCAGTACTTC.

The chain employs TRBV4-1 and TRBJ1-5; D uncertain. CDR1 is MGHRA, CDR2 YSYEKL, per germline. Trimming took off 1 base at V and 13 bases at J, with 14 bases between the two ends. The CDR3 covers 13 residues. CDR3 nucleotide sequence: TGCGCCAGCAGCCAAGTTGCCGGGCGTGGGCAGCATTTT. It translates to CASSQVAGRGQHF.

The chain joins TRBV7-9 to TRBJ2-3; D possibly corresponds to TRBD2 (6 bases). Trimming removed 7 bases from V and 0 bases from J, with 17 bases in between. Germline-derived CDR1 and CDR2 are SEHNR and FQNEAQ (reference sequence). The CDR3 consists of 16 residues. Written as DNA, the CDR3 is TGTGCCAGCACCCCCCGGGACTCAACTAGCACAGATACGCAGTATTTT. Its protein product is CASTPRDSTSTDTQYF.

This chain links TRBV6-5 with TRBJ2-7; D is perhaps TRBD2 (5 bases). Germline V gene data show CDR1 as MNHEY and CDR2 as SVGAGI. Trimming shortened V by 4 bases and J by 7 bases, and 14 bases separated the two germline ends. The CDR3 is 13 amino acids. The CDR3 region is CASSWGAEREQYF. The CDR3 nucleotides read TGTGCCAGCAGTTGGGGAGCAGAGCGGGAGCAGTACTTC.

The V call is TRBV5-6, the J call TRBJ2-2, with D possibly TRBD2 on 5 matching bases. Germline values: CDR1 SGHDT, CDR2 YYEEEE. V was pared by 0 bases and J by 3 bases, with 12 bases between. The CDR3 has 16 residues. The CDR3 nucleotides are TGTGCCAGCAGCTTGGCGGCAGCGAGGGACACCGGGGAGCTGTTTTTT. Translation gives CASSLAAARDTGELFF.

This sequence joins TRBV5-1 and TRBJ2-7, with 7 bases aligning to TRBD2. In germline, CDR1 is SGHRS, CDR2 YFSETQ. This CDR3 spans 15 amino acids. The trim removed 4 bases at V and 1 base at J, leaving 8 bases unmatched. CDR3 region: CASSEGLGPSYEQYF. Written as DNA, the CDR3 is TGCGCCAGCAGCGAAGGACTAGGACCTTCCTACGAGCAGTACTTC. The entire variable domain, with the rest obtained from reference TRBV5-1 and TRBJ2-7, is as follows: KAGVTQTPRYLIKTRGQQVTLSCSPISGHRSVSWYQQTPGQGLQFLFEYFSETQRNKGNFPGRFSGRQFSNSRSEMNVSTLELGDSALYLCASSEGLGPSYEQYFGPGTRLTVT.

The chain carries TRBV7-9 and TRBJ1-3; D ambiguous. Germline V CDR1 and CDR2: SEHNR, FQNEAQ (reference sequence). The CDR3 runs 14 residues. V was clipped by 6 bases and J by 2 bases, with 11 bases between them. The DNA of the CDR3 is TGTGCCAGCAGGGCGCCCGGCGCTGGAAACACCATATATTTT. Its protein is CASRAPGAGNTIYF.

The J gene is TRBJ2-1, the V gene TRBV4-1; TRBD2 is a possible D gene (5 bases). Trimming left V 5 bases short and J 2 bases short, with 19 bases between. Germline CDR1 and CDR2: MGHRA and YSYEKL. This CDR3 has 17 residues. CDR3 sequence (DNA): TGCGCCAGCAGCGCTACTACTTCGAGGGTTGCCTACAATGAGCAGTTCTTC. As protein: CASSATTSRVAYNEQFF.

This chain joins TRBV7-9 and TRBJ2-3; 13 bases match TRBD2. The CDR3 spans 15 residues. Germline V gene data show CDR1 as SEHNR and CDR2 as FQNEAQ (reference sequence). The trim removed 7 bases at V and 6 bases at J, leaving 7 bases unmatched. The CDR3, as DNA: TGTGCCAGCACCAGTTCACTAGCGGGAGGGGATACGCAGTATTTT. Translated, it gives CASTSSLAGGDTQYF.